These T cell receptor beta chains were read from a single sample in a study of cytomegalovirus exposure and HLA in healthy donors. TCRdb's table, derived via immunoSEQ multiplex PCR, lists solely in-frame clones and lacks some. The sample yields approximately 67,000 clones, 65% to 70% seen once. The sample was PBMCs. The source is a woman aged 25 to 39 in good health and CMV-seronegative. CDR3s include the opening cysteine and the closing phenylalanine or tryptophan. The D gene is left open where the match is weak. Clone size is shown for a subset of rows, as once, few, many or a class of expanded clone.

abundance	v_gene	j_gene	d_gene	CDR3nt	CDR3aa
NA	TRBV19	TRBJ2-3	TRBD2	TGTGCCAGTAGTAGCGGGGGGGCATCAGATACGCAGTATTTT	CASSSGGASDTQYF
few	TRBV5-6	TRBJ1-2	TRBD1	TGTGCCAGCACCCTGCGCCAGGGACAGGAGACCTATGGCTACACCTTC	CASTLRQGQETYGYTF
NA	TRBV5-1	TRBJ1-1	TRBD1	TGCGCCAGCAGCCCCCTTCGGATGGGACAGGGCGGTGCTGAAGCTTTCTTT	CASSPLRMGQGGAEAFF
NA	TRBV6-5	TRBJ1-6	TRBD1	TGTGCCAGCAGTTACCGAAACAGGGGGTTCGGCTCACCCCTCCACTTT	CASSYRNRGFGSPLHF
NA	TRBV7-2	TRBJ2-7	NA	TGTGCCAGCAGGCCACGCCCCAGCTCCTACGAGCAGTACTTC	CASRPRPSSYEQYF
few	TRBV5-6	TRBJ2-3	NA	TGTGCCAGCAGTTTAAAATCTCTCACAGATACGCAGTATTTT	CASSLKSLTDTQYF
NA	TRBV25-1	TRBJ2-1	NA	TGTGCCAGCAGGGGGAGTACTGGAGTGAGCTCCTACAATGAGCAGTTCTTC	CASRGSTGVSSYNEQFF
few	TRBV28	TRBJ1-1	NA	TGTGCCAGCAGTTTACTTCAGACAGGAGGAGCTTTCTTT	CASSLLQTGGAFF
NA	TRBV10-3	TRBJ1-2	NA	TGTGCCATCAGTGAGGCGTCACTCTATGGCTACACCTTC	CAISEASLYGYTF
NA	TRBV6-1	TRBJ2-5	NA	TGTGCCAGCAGCGGGACTGTCAATCAGGGAGAGACCCAGTACTTC	CASSGTVNQGETQYF
few	TRBV18	TRBJ1-5	NA	TGTGCCAGCTCACAAGGGGCCGATCAGCCCCAGCATTTT	CASSQGADQPQHF
NA	TRBV19	TRBJ1-6	TRBD1	TGTGCCAGTAGTGGAGGGGGCACATATAATTCACCCCTCCACTTT	CASSGGGTYNSPLHF
NA	TRBV7-2	TRBJ2-7	NA	TGTGCCAGCAGCTTAGACGAGTTGGGCAGGGGAGCCTACGAGCAGTACTTC	CASSLDELGRGAYEQYF
NA	TRBV10-3	TRBJ1-5	NA	TGTGCCATCAGTGAGAACTCTTCCAATCAGCCCCAGCATTTT	CAISENSSNQPQHF
NA	TRBV5-4	TRBJ1-6	NA	TGTGCCAGCAGCCCAGCTGGTGGGGGCGGGCGTTCACCCCTCCACTTT	CASSPAGGGGRSPLHF
NA	TRBV5-5	TRBJ2-1	NA	TGTGCCAGCAGCTTCGACAATTCCTACAATGAGCAGTTCTTC	CASSFDNSYNEQFF
NA	TRBV12-5	TRBJ2-7	NA	TGTGCTAGTGCCAACTCCTCAGGGCAAATCTCCTACGAGCAGTACTTC	CASANSSGQISYEQYF
NA	TRBV7-3	TRBJ2-1	NA	TGTGCCAGCAGCTTAAACCCCGCGCGTGGTAGTGAGCAGTTCTTC	CASSLNPARGSEQFF
NA	TRBV7-9	TRBJ2-7	TRBD1	TGTGCCAGCAGCCATAGGGACAGGGGAGGATACGAGCAGTACTTC	CASSHRDRGGYEQYF
NA	TRBV9	TRBJ1-5	NA	TGTGCCAGCAGCCCTCGTGGCAGGGTGAATTATAGCAATCAGCCCCAGCATTTT	CASSPRGRVNYSNQPQHF
NA	TRBV7-3	TRBJ2-5	TRBD1	TGTGCCAGCAGCTTAGGACAGGGGGCGGTGGAGACCCAGTACTTC	CASSLGQGAVETQYF
NA	TRBV9	TRBJ1-5	NA	TGTGCCAGCAGCGTTGCCGGGGGGCTAAATCAGCCCCAGCATTTT	CASSVAGGLNQPQHF
NA	TRBV15	TRBJ1-1	NA	TGTGCCACCAGCAGGGACAGAGCTCTTAGAGGGACTGAAGCTTTCTTT	CATSRDRALRGTEAFF
NA	TRBV9	TRBJ1-4	TRBD1	TGTGCCAGCAGCGCGGACAGGGCTGGAGGTAATGAAAAACTGTTTTTT	CASSADRAGGNEKLFF